This record covers a single TCR beta chain. Its specificity is unknown. CDR3 length: 13 residues. V gave up 3 bases and J gave up 4 bases, with 7 bases separating them. The germline gives CDR1 MDHEN, CDR2 SYDVKM. The data originate from a study of beta chain features in type 1 diabetes. Sorted populations all exceeded 98% purity. Study-wide results and caveats: Moderately but significantly shorter TCRB CDR3s were found in Type 1 diabetes patients in all four CD4+ subsets.

Since all of the isolated RNA was reverse transcribed, expressed TCRB transcripts were what got sequenced. The repertoire was sequenced with immunoSEQ multiplex PCR; TCRdb's copy has only in-frame clones and lacks some. The table has some 150,000 clones, approximately 13% seen once. The TCR was taken from a man between 18 and 29 years old with type 1 diabetes. What was sequenced was central memory CD4+ T cells from blood. The gene calls are TRBV28 and TRBJ1-5; D remains unclear. As DNA, the CDR3 is TGTGCCAGCAGTTTTACGGGAAATCAGCCCCAGCATTTT. Encoded protein: CASSFTGNQPQHF. The full variable domain, rest sourced from reference TRBV28 and TRBJ1-5, is DVKVTQSSRYLVKRTGEKVFLECVQDMDHENMFWYRQDPGLGLRLIYFSYDVKMKEKGDIPEGYSVSREKKERFSLILESASTNQTSMYLCASSFTGNQPQHFGDGTRLSIL.